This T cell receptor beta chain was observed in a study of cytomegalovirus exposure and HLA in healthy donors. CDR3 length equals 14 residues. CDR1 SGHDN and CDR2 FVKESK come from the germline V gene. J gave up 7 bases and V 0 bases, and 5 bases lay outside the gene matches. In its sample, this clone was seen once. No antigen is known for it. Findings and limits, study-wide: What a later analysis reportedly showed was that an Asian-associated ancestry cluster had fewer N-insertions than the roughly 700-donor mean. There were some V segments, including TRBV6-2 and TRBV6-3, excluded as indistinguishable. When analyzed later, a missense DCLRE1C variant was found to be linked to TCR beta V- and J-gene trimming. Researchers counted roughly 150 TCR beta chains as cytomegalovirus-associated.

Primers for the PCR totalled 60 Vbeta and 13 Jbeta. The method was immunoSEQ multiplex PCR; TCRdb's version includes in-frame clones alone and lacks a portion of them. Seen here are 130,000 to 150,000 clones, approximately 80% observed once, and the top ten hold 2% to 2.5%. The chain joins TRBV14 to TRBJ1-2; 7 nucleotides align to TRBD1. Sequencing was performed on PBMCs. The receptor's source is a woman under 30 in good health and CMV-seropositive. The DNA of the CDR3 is TGTGCCAGCAGCCAAGATCGTCGGACAGGTGGCTACACCTTC. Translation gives CASSQDRRTGGYTF. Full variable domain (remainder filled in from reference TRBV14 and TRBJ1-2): EAGVTQFPSHSVIEKGQTVTLRCDPISGHDNLYWYRRVMGKEIKFLLHFVKESKQDESGMPNNRFLAERTGGTYSTLKVQPAELEDSGVYFCASSQDRRTGGYTFGSGTRLTVV.